This T cell receptor (beta chain) was sequenced during a study of OX40 agonist ivuxolimab in advanced cancers. The assay was immunoSEQ multiplex PCR, and TCRdb's table has in-frame clones only and misses some. Here the sample spans about 100,000 clones, roughly 94% being singletons. The germline V gene encodes CDR1 MNHNY and CDR2 SVGAGI (reference sequence). Deletions cut 7 bases from V and 2 bases from J, with 10 bases between. The CDR3 extends over 13 amino acids. The rearrangement joins TRBV6-6 to TRBJ2-3; D not certain. Sequencing was performed on CD4+ or CD8+ T cells sorted from blood, taken in a trial of the OX40 agonist ivuxolimab. This TCR was sampled from an adult with an advanced solid tumor such as melanoma, head and neck, liver or kidney cancer. The CDR3 spells CASTVLITDTQYF. The CDR3 bases are TGTGCCAGCACCGTCCTAATCACAGATACGCAGTATTTT.